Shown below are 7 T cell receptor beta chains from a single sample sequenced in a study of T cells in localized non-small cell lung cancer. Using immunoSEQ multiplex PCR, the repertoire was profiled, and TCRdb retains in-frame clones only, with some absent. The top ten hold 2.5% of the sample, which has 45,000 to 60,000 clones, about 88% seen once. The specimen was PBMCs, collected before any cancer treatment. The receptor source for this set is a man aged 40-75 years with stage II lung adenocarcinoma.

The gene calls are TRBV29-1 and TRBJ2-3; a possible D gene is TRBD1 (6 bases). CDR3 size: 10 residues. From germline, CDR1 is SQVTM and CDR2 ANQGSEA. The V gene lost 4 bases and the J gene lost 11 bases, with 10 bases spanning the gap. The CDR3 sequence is CSVGGGKQYF. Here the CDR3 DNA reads TGCAGCGTTGGAGGGGGAAAGCAGTATTTT.

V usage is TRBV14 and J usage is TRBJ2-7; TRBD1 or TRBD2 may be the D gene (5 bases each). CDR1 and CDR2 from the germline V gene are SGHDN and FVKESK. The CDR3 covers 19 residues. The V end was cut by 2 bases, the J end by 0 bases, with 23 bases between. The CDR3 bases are TGTGCCAGCAGCCAACGCTCCCCCTTAGTATCGGGGCCCTCCTACGAGCAGTACTTC. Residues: CASSQRSPLVSGPSYEQYF.

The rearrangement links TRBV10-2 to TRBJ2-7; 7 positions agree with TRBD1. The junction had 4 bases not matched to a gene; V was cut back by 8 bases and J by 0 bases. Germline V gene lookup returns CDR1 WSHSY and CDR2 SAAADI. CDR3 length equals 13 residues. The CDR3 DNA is TGCGCCAGCCTGGGACAGAGCTCCTACGAGCAGTACTTC. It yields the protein CASLGQSSYEQYF.

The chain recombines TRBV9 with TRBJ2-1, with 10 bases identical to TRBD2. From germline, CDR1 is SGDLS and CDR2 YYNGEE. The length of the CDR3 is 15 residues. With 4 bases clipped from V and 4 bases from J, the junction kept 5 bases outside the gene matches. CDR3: CASSLTSGVYNEQFF. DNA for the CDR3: TGTGCCAGCAGCTTAACTAGCGGGGTTTACAATGAGCAGTTCTTC.

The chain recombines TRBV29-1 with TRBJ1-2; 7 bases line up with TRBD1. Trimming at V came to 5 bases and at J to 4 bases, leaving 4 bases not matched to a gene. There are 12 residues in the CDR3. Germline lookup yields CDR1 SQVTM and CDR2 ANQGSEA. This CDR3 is CSVTSGGYGYTF. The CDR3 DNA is TGCAGCGTTACCTCAGGGGGCTATGGCTACACCTTC.

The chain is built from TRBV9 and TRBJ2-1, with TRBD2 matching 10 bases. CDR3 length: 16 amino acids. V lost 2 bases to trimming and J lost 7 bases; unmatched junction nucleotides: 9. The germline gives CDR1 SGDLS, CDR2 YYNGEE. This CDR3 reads CASSVKSGGAGNEQFF. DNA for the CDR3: TGTGCCAGCAGCGTTAAGAGCGGGGGGGCTGGGAATGAGCAGTTCTTC.

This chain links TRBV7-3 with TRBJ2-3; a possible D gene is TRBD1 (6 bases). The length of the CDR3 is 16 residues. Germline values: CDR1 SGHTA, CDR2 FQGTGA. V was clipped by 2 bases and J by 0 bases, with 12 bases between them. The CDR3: CASSLQGTGSTDTQYF. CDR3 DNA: TGTGCCAGCAGCTTACAAGGTACAGGGAGCACAGATACGCAGTATTTT.